A single sample is the source of the 22 T cell receptor beta chains below, sequenced in a study of graft-versus-host responses after intestinal transplantation. These receptors' targets are unknown. TCRdb's table, derived via immunoSEQ multiplex PCR, lists solely in-frame clones and lacks some. Of about 92,000 clones listed, 75% to 95% were seen once; the top ten hold 6%. The specimen comprised unstimulated CD8+ T cells sorted from spleen or lymph node cells, sampled before intestinal transplant. Source of these receptors: a human donor who received an intestinal transplant.

The chain couples TRBV4-1 to TRBJ2-3; D is unresolved. V shed 0 bases and J shed 4 bases, with 14 bases lying between them. The CDR3 length is 16 residues. CDR1 is MGHRA and CDR2 is YSYEKL in the germline V gene. The CDR3 DNA follows: TGCGCCAGCAGCCAAGATAAAAACGGGTTTGCAGATACGCAGTATTTT. Encoded protein: CASSQDKNGFADTQYF.

The J gene is TRBJ2-7, the V gene TRBV19, with D perhaps matching TRBD1 or TRBD2 (5 bases each). CDR1 and CDR2 from the germline V gene are LNHDA and SQIVND (reference sequence). Trimming took 0 bases from V and 2 from J, leaving 8 bases between them. The CDR3 loop spans 14 amino acids. The CDR3 protein is CASSIEGTTYEQYF. Here the CDR3 DNA reads TGTGCCAGTAGTATAGAGGGGACGACCTACGAGCAGTACTTC.

This clone has a single count. The J gene is TRBJ2-3, the V gene TRBV19, with a weak D call TRBD1 (6 bases). The V end was cut by 2 bases, the J end by 1 base, with 10 bases between. This CDR3 spans 15 amino acids. Per germline, CDR1 LNHDA and CDR2 SQIVND (reference sequence). The DNA for the CDR3 is TGTGCCAGTAGTATATATGGGGGCGGCACAGATACGCAGTATTTT. Translating it yields CASSIYGGGTDTQYF.

The table lists this clone with a count of one. The J gene is TRBJ2-7, the V gene TRBV29-1, with D possibly matching TRBD1 (5 bases). V dropped 1 base and J dropped 1 base, with 20 bases sitting between them. In germline, CDR1 is SQVTM, CDR2 ANQGSEA. The CDR3 spans 17 residues. CDR3 sequence: CSVEAVDTDKGSYEQYF. The CDR3 bases are TGCAGCGTTGAAGCAGTCGACACAGACAAGGGGTCCTACGAGCAGTACTTC.

This chain uses TRBV6-5 with TRBJ1-3, with D perhaps TRBD1 (5 bases). Germline CDR1 is MNHEY and CDR2 is SVGAGI. The length of the CDR3 is 13 residues. V was shortened by 6 bases and J by 4 bases, with 10 bases between the two germline ends. The CDR3 DNA sequence: TGTGCCAGCAGCCCGGGACTCGGAAACACCATATATTTT. Protein: CASSPGLGNTIYF.

The V and J genes are TRBV9 and TRBJ2-2; D not certain. CDR1 and CDR2 from the germline V gene are SGDLS and YYNGEE. Trimming took 6 bases from V and 3 from J, leaving 9 bases between them. The CDR3 spans 13 residues. The CDR3 is CASTTIDTGELFF. The CDR3 DNA reads TGTGCCAGCACGACGATTGACACCGGGGAGCTGTTTTTT.

The chain employs TRBV10-1 and TRBJ2-3; D uncertain. Trimming cost V 0 bases and J 4 bases, with 8 bases left between them. The CDR3 length is 14 residues. Germline V gene sequence: CDR1 WNHNN, CDR2 SYGVQD (reference sequence). CDR3 in DNA: TGCGCCAGCAGTGAGTCGACTCGGGCAGATACGCAGTATTTT. It specifies CASSESTRADTQYF.

Comment on this clone: The sample contains more than one DNA sequence encoding this CDR3. The chain is built from TRBV27 and TRBJ2-5; no reliable D call. Germline assignment: CDR1 MNHEY and CDR2 SMNVEV (reference sequence). The CDR3 extends over 14 amino acids. The V and J ends lost 6 bases and 0 bases respectively, with 11 bases between them. DNA of the CDR3: TGTGCCAGCAGCCGGGCGGAGTACCAAGAGACCCAGTACTTC. Translated, it gives CASSRAEYQETQYF.

This sequence joins TRBV6-5 and TRBJ2-7, with unresolved D. CDR1 and CDR2 (germline): MNHEY, SVGAGI. V lost 0 bases and J lost 4, with 16 bases in between. This CDR3 has 16 amino acids. CDR3 coding DNA: TGTGCCAGCAGTTACTCGTCCGAACGGAACGCATACGAGCAGTACTTC. This translates into CASSYSSERNAYEQYF.

The chain carries TRBV6-5 and TRBJ2-4; D gene ambiguous. Trimming pared 4 bases from V and 0 bases from J, leaving 7 bases between. The CDR3 runs to 14 residues. Germline lookup yields CDR1 MNHEY and CDR2 SVGAGI. Here the CDR3 reads CASSSGVAKNIQYF. The CDR3 DNA reads TGTGCCAGCAGTTCGGGCGTAGCCAAAAACATTCAGTACTTC.

V and J are TRBV7-9 and TRBJ2-7; TRBD2 matches at 7 bases. The CDR3 consists of 15 residues. Looked up from germline, CDR1 is SEHNR and CDR2 is FQNEAQ (reference sequence). The junction had 6 bases not matched to a gene; V was cut back by 2 bases and J by 2 bases. DNA for the CDR3: TGTGCCAGCAGCTTACAGGGAGGGGCCCCCTACGAGCAGTACTTC. Its translation: CASSLQGGAPYEQYF.

V usage is TRBV6-6 and J usage is TRBJ2-7; D is possibly TRBD1 (5 bases). There are 13 residues in the CDR3. Germline CDR1 is MNHNY and CDR2 is SVGAGI (reference sequence). Trimming removed 5 bases at V and 5 bases at J, with 13 bases between. The CDR3 nucleotides read TGTGCCAGCAGTGATTCAGGGTTACACGAGCAGTACTTC. Translation: CASSDSGLHEQYF.

The rearrangement joins TRBV5-6 to TRBJ1-1; tentative D call: TRBD1 (6 bases). The CDR3 totals 13 residues. Germline lookup yields CDR1 SGHDT and CDR2 YYEEEE. Trimming left V 6 bases short and J 10 bases short, with 19 bases between. DNA of the CDR3: TGTGCCAGCATTATACAGGGATCGGGAGGAGCTTTCTTT. Its translation: CASIIQGSGGAFF.

This chain joins TRBV7-3 and TRBJ1-1, with D hard to call. The germline V gene has CDR1 SGHTA and CDR2 FQGTGA. V was trimmed by 6 bases and J by 6 bases, leaving 11 bases between them. The CDR3 loop spans 12 amino acids. CDR3: CASSRDGAEAFF. The CDR3 DNA reads TGTGCCAGCAGTCGCGACGGAGCTGAAGCTTTCTTT.

Concerning this clone itself: Other DNA sequences from this sample encode an identical CDR3 as well. The rearrangement joins TRBV28 to TRBJ1-5; TRBD1 matches 9 bases. The ends lost 3 bases at V and 1 base at J; junction bases unmatched: 1. The CDR3 sequence is 15 residues long. From germline, CDR1 is MDHEN and CDR2 SYDVKM. CDR3 protein: CASSLTGGSNQPQHF. CDR3 bases: TGTGCCAGCAGTTTGACAGGGGGAAGCAATCAGCCCCAGCATTTT.

Concerning this clone: Within the sample, other DNA sequences also encode this same CDR3. This chain joins TRBV10-2 and TRBJ1-2; D is undetermined. Trimming took 2 bases from V and 6 from J, leaving 10 bases between them. There are 13 residues in the CDR3. Germline CDR1 is WSHSY and CDR2 is SAAADI. DNA for the CDR3: TGCGCCAGCAGTGAGGAGGGAGGGAATGGCTACACCTTC. Its translation is CASSEEGGNGYTF.

The rearrangement joins TRBV5-1 to TRBJ2-2; no reliable D call. Trimming left V 0 bases short and J 4 bases short, with 1 base between. The germline CDR1 and CDR2 sequences are SGHRS and YFSETQ. This CDR3 comprises 12 residues. Here the CDR3 reads CASSLATGELFF. The DNA for the CDR3 is TGCGCCAGCAGCTTGGCCACCGGGGAGCTGTTTTTT.

This sequence joins TRBV27 and TRBJ2-7, with D possibly being TRBD2 (5 bases). V lost 4 bases, J lost 3 bases, and 13 bases lay in between. Germline-derived CDR1 and CDR2 are MNHEY and SMNVEV (reference sequence). This CDR3 has 14 residues. Written as DNA, the CDR3 is TGTGCCAGCAGTTCCCAGGACGGGGACTACGAGCAGTACTTC. This encodes CASSSQDGDYEQYF.

V is TRBV11-3 and J is TRBJ2-5; maybe TRBD1 (5 bases). The CDR3 totals 13 residues. Germline assignment: CDR1 SGHNT and CDR2 YENEEA. Trimming removed 5 bases at V and 3 bases at J, with 10 bases between. The DNA for the CDR3 is TGTGCCAGCAGCCAAACAGGAGAAGAGACCCAGTACTTC. Its translation: CASSQTGEETQYF.

The V gene is TRBV13, the J gene TRBJ2-1; TRBD2 matches 7 bases. V shed 2 bases, J shed 5 bases, and the junction held 18 bases outside the gene matches. The CDR3 loop spans 19 amino acids. Germline V lookup: CDR1 PRHDT, CDR2 FYEKMQ (reference sequence). The CDR3 coding sequence is TGTGCCAGCAGCTTAACTACTGTTCAGTCGCGGGAGTGGGACAATGAGCAGTTCTTC. This gives the protein CASSLTTVQSREWDNEQFF. The full variable domain, in which reference TRBV13 and TRBJ2-1 provide the parts outside the CDR3, is AAGVIQSPRHLIKEKRETATLKCYPIPRHDTVYWYQQGPGQDPQFLISFYEKMQSDKGSIPDRFSAQQFSDYHSELNMSSLELGDSALYFCASSLTTVQSREWDNEQFFGPGTRLTVL.

The DNA for the CDR3 is TGTGCCAGCAGCCGGGACAGTTGGAGCGAGCAGTACTTC. It is translated as CASSRDSWSEQYF. This chain connects TRBV13 to TRBJ2-7; TRBD1 matches at 7 bases. Per the germline V gene, CDR1 is PRHDT and CDR2 is FYEKMQ (reference sequence). V shed 5 bases, J shed 6 bases, and the junction held 7 bases outside the gene matches. The CDR3 sequence is 13 residues long.

The chain employs TRBV18 and TRBJ2-7; D call uncertain. Germline CDR1 and CDR2: KGHSH and LQKENI. With 0 bases removed from V and 5 bases from J, the gap between germline ends came to 11 bases. This CDR3 comprises 14 residues. CDR3 DNA sequence: TGTGCCAGCTCACCACCACTTAACCGCCACGAGCAGTACTTC. Translated: CASSPPLNRHEQYF.